This is a list of T cell receptor beta chains from one sample in a study of blood T cell repertoires in COVID-19. Produced via immunoSEQ multiplex PCR; TCRdb's table is partial and in-frame only. This table has 35,000 to 45,000 clones, approximately 90% appearing once. The specimen was peripheral blood. Receptors originate from a human donor in a cohort sampled during active COVID-19. Both conserved end residues are part of each CDR3. The order of the fields is CDR3 DNA, CDR3 protein, D gene, J gene, V gene, clone size. D genes are given only for firm matches. Not every row has a clone size; where given, it reads once, few, many or a size class.

DNA: TGTGCCACCAGTGCAGACAGGGGGCTCACAGGAGAGACCCAGTACTTC; CDR3: CATSADRGLTGETQYF; D: TRBD1; J: TRBJ2-5; V: TRBV24-1; size: .
DNA: TGCGCCAGCAGCCCCTCGAGGGGGGAAAAACTGTTTTTT; CDR3: CASSPSRGEKLFF; D: .; J: TRBJ1-4; V: TRBV5-1; size: .
DNA: TGTGCCAGCAGCCAAGATTCGCGGCAGGGAAGGTACGAGCAGTACTTC; CDR3: CASSQDSRQGRYEQYF; D: .; J: TRBJ2-7; V: TRBV3-1/TRBV3-2; size: few
DNA: TGTGCCAGCAGCCCGGAGGCAACTAATGAAAAACTGTTTTTT; CDR3: CASSPEATNEKLFF; D: .; J: TRBJ1-4; V: TRBV9; size: .
DNA: TGTGCCAGCAGCTTAACAGGGTCGGACGAGCAGTACTTC; CDR3: CASSLTGSDEQYF; D: .; J: TRBJ2-7; V: TRBV11-1; size: .
DNA: TGTGCCAGCAGTGAGGCAGGGATTGAAGCTTTCTTT; CDR3: CASSEAGIEAFF; D: .; J: TRBJ1-1; V: TRBV2; size: .
DNA: TGTGCCAGCAGCTTAGCGCTGGGGGGGAGCCCCGGCGACACCATATATTTT; CDR3: CASSLALGGSPGDTIYF; D: .; J: TRBJ1-3; V: TRBV7-9; size: .
DNA: TGTGCCAGCAGTTACTCCCCGGGGGGTGGGCATGAAAAACTGTTTTTT; CDR3: CASSYSPGGGHEKLFF; D: .; J: TRBJ1-4; V: TRBV6-5; size: .
DNA: TGTGCCAGCAGTGAGGGACTGCAGAATGAAAAACTGTTTTTT; CDR3: CASSEGLQNEKLFF; D: .; J: TRBJ1-4; V: TRBV2; size: .
DNA: TGTGCCAGCAGTGACAGCCCGGGAAACTATGGCTACACCTTC; CDR3: CASSDSPGNYGYTF; D: .; J: TRBJ1-2; V: TRBV6-4; size: .
DNA: TGTGCCAGCAGCACTTTTGGACTATCTTCCGGGGAGCTGTTTTTT; CDR3: CASSTFGLSSGELFF; D: .; J: TRBJ2-2; V: TRBV7-9; size: once
DNA: TGTGCCAGCAGTTACGCGGCTAACAACGAGCAGTACTTC; CDR3: CASSYAANNEQYF; D: .; J: TRBJ2-7; V: TRBV6-5; size: .
DNA: TGTGCCAGCAGCATAGGACTAGCGGGGGGTAGGAGCGATGAGCAGTTCTTC; CDR3: CASSIGLAGGRSDEQFF; D: TRBD2; J: TRBJ2-1; V: TRBV7-8; size: few
DNA: TGTGCCACGAAACCGACACCGAACACCGGGGAGCTGTTTTTT; CDR3: CATKPTPNTGELFF; D: .; J: TRBJ2-2; V: TRBV10-3; size: few
DNA: TGTGCCAGCAGCCCCGAGAGTCATGGCTACACCTTC; CDR3: CASSPESHGYTF; D: .; J: TRBJ1-2; V: TRBV11-2; size: few
DNA: TGTGCCAGCTCCCCTCAACCGAGATCACCCCTCCACTTT; CDR3: CASSPQPRSPLHF; D: .; J: TRBJ1-6; V: TRBV7-3; size: .
DNA: TGTGCCAGCAGTGAAGCGGTAAGGCCAACACCCAGGTCCCGCACAGATACGCAGTATTTT; CDR3: CASSEAVRPTPRSRTDTQYF; D: .; J: TRBJ2-3; V: TRBV6-1; size: .
DNA: TGTGCCAGCAGCCTTTTGGGCACGGGGGTTGGCTACACCTTC; CDR3: CASSLLGTGVGYTF; D: .; J: TRBJ1-2; V: TRBV5-6; size: .
DNA: TGTGCCAGCAGCTTAGTGGGACAGGGTATGGACTATGGCTACACCTTC; CDR3: CASSLVGQGMDYGYTF; D: TRBD1; J: TRBJ1-2; V: TRBV7-9; size: .
DNA: TGCGCCAGCAGCCCTAGCGCCGGTGCAGATACGCAGTATTTT; CDR3: CASSPSAGADTQYF; D: .; J: TRBJ2-3; V: TRBV4-1; size: .
DNA: TGTGCCAGCTCACCGGTGCAGCGGGGGGGTTTCGTGGATACGCAGTATTTT; CDR3: CASSPVQRGGFVDTQYF; D: TRBD2; J: TRBJ2-3; V: TRBV18; size: .
DNA: TGTGCCTGGAGTAGAACGGTATCCTACGAGCAGTACTTC; CDR3: CAWSRTVSYEQYF; D: .; J: TRBJ2-7; V: TRBV30; size: once
DNA: TGTGCCAGCAGCCAAGCACTAGCGGGGGGGAGTAGCACAGATACGCAGTATTTT; CDR3: CASSQALAGGSSTDTQYF; D: TRBD2; J: TRBJ2-3; V: TRBV3-1/TRBV3-2; size: .
DNA: TGTGCCATCAACGCCGACAGGGACTATGGCTACACCTTC; CDR3: CAINADRDYGYTF; D: TRBD1; J: TRBJ1-2; V: TRBV10-3; size: .
DNA: TGTGCCACCAAGTGGACAGGATCCCTCGAGCAGTACTTC; CDR3: CATKWTGSLEQYF; D: TRBD1; J: TRBJ2-7; V: TRBV15; size: .
DNA: TGCGCCAGCAGTAGGGGACAGCTTCATCAGCCCCAGCATTTT; CDR3: CASSRGQLHQPQHF; D: TRBD1; J: TRBJ1-5; V: TRBV10-1; size: .
DNA: TGTGCCAGCTCACCACCCTCCGCGGGGGGGCGCACAGATACGCAGTATTTT; CDR3: CASSPPSAGGRTDTQYF; D: TRBD2; J: TRBJ2-3; V: TRBV18; size: .
DNA: TGTGCCAGCAGACCCGGACTAGCGGGGGGGGACGGGGAGCTGTTTTTT; CDR3: CASRPGLAGGDGELFF; D: TRBD2; J: TRBJ2-2; V: TRBV11-3; size: .
DNA: TGTGCCAGCAGCAAACAACCAGGGACTAGCCCGAACGCCTACGAGCAGTACTTC; CDR3: CASSKQPGTSPNAYEQYF; D: .; J: TRBJ2-7; V: TRBV21-1; size: .
DNA: TGTGCCAGCAGTATTAGCGGGGGGCCCTACTACGAGCAGTACTTC; CDR3: CASSISGGPYYEQYF; D: TRBD2; J: TRBJ2-7; V: TRBV6-5; size: .
DNA: TGTGCCAGCAGCCCCGAACCCGGAAATCCGGGACAGGGGGCGGGAGGGGCCAACGTCCTGACTTTC; CDR3: CASSPEPGNPGQGAGGANVLTF; D: TRBD1; J: TRBJ2-6; V: TRBV3-1/TRBV3-2; size: .
DNA: TGTGCCAGCAGCTCCGGGACAGACCTCTACGAGCAGTACTTC; CDR3: CASSSGTDLYEQYF; D: TRBD1; J: TRBJ2-7; V: TRBV11-3; size: .
DNA: TGTGCCAGCAGCTTAGCAGCGGGGGTCTACGAGCAGTACTTC; CDR3: CASSLAAGVYEQYF; D: TRBD2; J: TRBJ2-7; V: TRBV7-9; size: .
DNA: TGTGCCAGCAGTGGGCGTAGGACTAGGGTCCACGAGCAGTACTTC; CDR3: CASSGRRTRVHEQYF; D: TRBD2; J: TRBJ2-7; V: TRBV6-2/TRBV6-3; size: .
DNA: TGTGCCAGCAGCCAAGGGAGGACTAGCGGGGGGGCCCTAGGTGAGACCCAGTACTTC; CDR3: CASSQGRTSGGALGETQYF; D: TRBD2; J: TRBJ2-5; V: TRBV3-1/TRBV3-2; size: .
DNA: TGCGCCAGCAGCGGAGGTGTCCCGACCTATGGCTACACCTTC; CDR3: CASSGGVPTYGYTF; D: .; J: TRBJ1-2; V: TRBV5-1; size: .
DNA: TGTGCCAGTAGTCCATCCCCCCTTGACAGGGTCACGGTCGGGGAGCTGTTTTTT; CDR3: CASSPSPLDRVTVGELFF; D: TRBD1; J: TRBJ2-2; V: TRBV19; size: .
DNA: TGTGCCACCAGTGATTTGAACGGGCAGTACTTC; CDR3: CATSDLNGQYF; D: .; J: TRBJ2-7; V: TRBV24-1; size: .
DNA: TGTGCTAGCAGCCCCCGACTAGCCGGCACCGGGGAGCTGTTTTTT; CDR3: CASSPRLAGTGELFF; D: TRBD2; J: TRBJ2-2; V: TRBV7-7; size: .
DNA: TGTGCCAGCAGCGTTGGGCAGTATAGCAATCAGCCCCAGCATTTT; CDR3: CASSVGQYSNQPQHF; D: .; J: TRBJ1-5; V: TRBV9; size: .
DNA: TGTGCCACCCCTCTAGATACGCAGTATTTT; CDR3: CATPLDTQYF; D: .; J: TRBJ2-3; V: TRBV2; size: .
DNA: TGTGCCAGCCGGGGTAGCGCAGAGACCCAGTACTTC; CDR3: CASRGSAETQYF; D: .; J: TRBJ2-5; V: TRBV6-5; size: .
DNA: TGTGCCAGTAGGAGGGGGCAGGACAATGAGCAGTTCTTC; CDR3: CASRRGQDNEQFF; D: TRBD1; J: TRBJ2-1; V: TRBV19; size: .
DNA: TGTGCCAGCAGCCAAGATAGGACAAGCAATCAGCCCCAGCATTTT; CDR3: CASSQDRTSNQPQHF; D: .; J: TRBJ1-5; V: TRBV4-2; size: .
DNA: TGTGCCAGCAGCAAAAAGGGGGAAGACAGGGAGGATCAGACCAACACTGAAGCTTTCTTT; CDR3: CASSKKGEDREDQTNTEAFF; D: .; J: TRBJ1-1; V: TRBV21-1; size: .
DNA: TGCGCCAGCAGCTTGGGTCAGGGCAGCACAGATACGCAGTATTTT; CDR3: CASSLGQGSTDTQYF; D: .; J: TRBJ2-3; V: TRBV5-1; size: once
DNA: TGTGCCACCCACCCCGGACAGGGGGCCTACGGGGGCATATATTTT; CDR3: CATHPGQGAYGGIYF; D: TRBD1; J: TRBJ1-3; V: TRBV6-5; size: .
DNA: TGTGCCAGCAGTCCGAGAGGACAGGGGATAGGCTACACCTTC; CDR3: CASSPRGQGIGYTF; D: TRBD1; J: TRBJ1-2; V: TRBV27; size: few
DNA: TGTGCCAGCAGTACGGCAGACTTGGAGCAGTACTTC; CDR3: CASSTADLEQYF; D: .; J: TRBJ2-7; V: TRBV6-5; size: .
DNA: TGTGCCAGCCTTGAGACAGGCCACCACAATGAGCAGTTCTTC; CDR3: CASLETGHHNEQFF; D: .; J: TRBJ2-1; V: TRBV19; size: .
DNA: TGCGCCAGCAGCCGGGACACCCAAGGTGGCTACACCTTC; CDR3: CASSRDTQGGYTF; D: .; J: TRBJ1-2; V: TRBV5-1; size: few